This TCR beta chain came from a study of beta chain features in type 1 diabetes. Study-wide points: Type 1 diabetes patients had TCRB CDR3s that were shorter (moderately but significantly so) in all four CD4+ subsets. A PCR bias possibly favoring shorter templates would apply equally to patients and controls.

Of note for this clone: No antigen is known for it.

What was sequenced were expressed TCRB transcripts, since all of the isolated RNA had been reverse transcribed. Produced via immunoSEQ multiplex PCR; TCRdb's table is partial and in-frame only. The sample contains some 160,000 clones, roughly 10% of which appear only once. The CDR3 is made up of 15 amino acids. Trimming took off 6 bases at V and 8 bases at J, with 22 bases between the two ends. Germline V gene lookup returns CDR1 SQVTM and CDR2 ANQGSEA. All sorted populations exceeded 95% purity. The source of this sequence is a woman aged 25 to 39 with type 1 diabetes. This rearrangement joins TRBV29-1 to TRBJ2-2; a weak D match, TRBD1 (6 bases). The sequencing input was central memory CD4+ T cells from blood. The CDR3 DNA is TGCAGCGTCGGGCCCGAGGGTAGGGGGAATGGGGAGCTGTTTTTT. It specifies CSVGPEGRGNGELFF.